This entry concerns a single T cell receptor beta chain. Its target is not known. This sample was taken from a study of cytomegalovirus exposure and HLA in healthy donors. Study overall: Researchers previously reported finding fewer than 120 million unique TCR beta sequences from about 170 million T cells.

CDR3 size: 15 residues. V was pared by 4 bases and J by 4 bases, with 14 bases between. CDR1 and CDR2 (germline): MNHNS, SASEGT. Study-level findings and limits: Several of the most significant clusters appeared, in a later analysis, to be linked to common viral pathogens.

PCR amplification relied on 60 Vbeta primers (plus 13 Jbeta primers). Assay: immunoSEQ multiplex PCR; the TCRdb copy retains only in-frame clones and omits some. Of about 210,000 clones in the sample, 82% are singletons; the top ten hold around 6%. Sequencing was carried out using PBMCs. The clonotype originates from a man in his forties or fifties in good health and CMV-seropositive. The V gene is TRBV6-1, the J gene TRBJ1-5; D possibly corresponds to TRBD1 (6 bases). As DNA, the CDR3 is TGTGCCAGCAGTGTGATACAGGGTTGGAATCAGCCCCAGCATTTT. This gives the protein CASSVIQGWNQPQHF.